This entry lists 9 T cell receptor beta chains sequenced from one sample in a study of cytomegalovirus exposure and HLA in healthy donors. Assay used: immunoSEQ multiplex PCR; TCRdb lists only in-frame clones, some missing. The sample comprises around 300,000 clones, roughly 85% of which are singletons, and 1% rests with the top ten. Sequences were obtained from PBMCs. The receptors stem from a young woman in good health and CMV-seronegative.

The chain employs TRBV6-6 and TRBJ1-2; tentative D call: TRBD1 (5 bases). The CDR3 extends over 14 amino acids. Germline V gene data show CDR1 as MNHNY and CDR2 as SVGAGI (reference sequence). V was trimmed by 10 bases and J by 2 bases, leaving 17 bases between them. In nucleotides, the CDR3 is TGTGCCACCCTAAACGTGGCAGGGAACTATGGCTACACCTTC. Its protein product is CATLNVAGNYGYTF.

J is TRBJ1-2 and V is TRBV7-2, with D perhaps TRBD1 (6 bases). CDR1 and CDR2 from the germline V gene are SGHTA and FQGNSA. V lost 6 bases, J lost 10 bases, and 15 bases lay in between. This CDR3 comprises 12 residues. CDR3 residues: CASSFTGPPYTF. The CDR3 region has the DNA TGTGCCAGCAGTTTCACAGGGCCCCCCTACACCTTC.

In its sample, this clone was seen once. V and J are TRBV7-7 and TRBJ2-7, with D perhaps TRBD2 (5 bases). CDR3 size: 15 residues. V was pared by 5 bases and J by 3 bases, with 17 bases between. Germline assignment: CDR1 SSHAT and CDR2 FNYEAQ (reference sequence). CDR3 nucleotide sequence: TGTGCCAGCAGCCCCCCAGGACTCGGATTCTACGAGCAGTACTTC. Translated, it gives CASSPPGLGFYEQYF.

This clone was recorded a few times. V gene TRBV19 combines with J gene TRBJ2-1; possibly TRBD2 for D (6 bases). V was trimmed by 1 base and J by 5 bases, leaving 15 bases between them. CDR1 is LNHDA, CDR2 SQIVND, per germline (reference sequence). CDR3 length: 16 amino acids. The chain's CDR3 is CASSIVRGGGDNEQFF. The CDR3 DNA reads as TGTGCCAGTAGTATAGTGAGGGGCGGAGGGGACAATGAGCAGTTCTTC. Drawing the rest from reference TRBV19 and TRBJ2-1, the complete variable domain is DGGITQSPKYLFRKEGQNVTLSCEQNLNHDAMYWYRQDPGQGLRLIYYSQIVNDFQKGDIAEGYSVSREKKESFPLTVTSAQKNPTAFYLCASSIVRGGGDNEQFFGPGTRLTVL.

The V gene is TRBV5-1, the J gene TRBJ2-3, with TRBD1 matching over 10 bases. The CDR3 extends over 17 amino acids. Germline assignment: CDR1 SGHRS and CDR2 YFSETQ. J gave up 5 bases and V 4 bases, and 13 bases lay outside the gene matches. In DNA form, the CDR3 reads TGCGCCAGCAGCCCCGGGTGGGGACAGGGGTTAAGAGATACGCAGTATTTT. This encodes CASSPGWGQGLRDTQYF.

Only one count was recorded for this clone. The chain has TRBV18 and TRBJ2-7; maybe TRBD1 (5 bases). Trimming cost V 3 bases and J 4 bases, with 16 bases left between them. From germline, CDR1 is KGHSH and CDR2 LQKENI. This CDR3 is 15 amino acids long. The CDR3 DNA is TGTGCCAGCTCACCTTTAATAGGCAGGGTTTACGAGCAGTACTTC. Protein product: CASSPLIGRVYEQYF.

The chain is built from TRBV5-1 and TRBJ2-5, with D perhaps TRBD2 (6 bases). CDR3 length equals 13 residues. Per the germline V gene, CDR1 is SGHRS and CDR2 is YFSETQ. V lost 3 bases, J lost 2 bases, and 8 bases lay in between. The CDR3: CASSSSAQETQYF. The CDR3 DNA reads TGCGCCAGCAGCTCTAGCGCTCAAGAGACCCAGTACTTC.

The rearrangement uses TRBV5-1 and TRBJ1-2; tentatively, D is TRBD1 (5 bases). The CDR3 extends over 17 amino acids. Trimming cost V 4 bases and J 3 bases, with 22 bases left between them. Germline V gene data show CDR1 as SGHRS and CDR2 as YFSETQ. CDR3 residues: CASSTRAVQGRYYGYTF. CDR3 DNA sequence: TGCGCCAGCAGCACCCGAGCAGTCCAGGGCAGGTACTATGGCTACACCTTC.

The chain recombines TRBV5-1 with TRBJ2-7; D possibly corresponds to TRBD1 (5 bases). Germline V gives CDR1 SGHRS, CDR2 YFSETQ. The CDR3 runs to 11 residues. Trimming removed 6 bases at V and 5 bases at J, with 9 bases between. The chain's CDR3 is CASTRANEQYF. Written as DNA, the CDR3 is TGCGCCAGCACCAGGGCCAACGAGCAGTACTTC.